This T cell receptor (beta chain) was profiled in a study of CD8 T cells in ankylosing spondylitis. This clonotype was observed a handful of times. The V and J ends lost 5 bases and 2 bases, in that order; junction bases with no gene match: 10. This CDR3 region has 16 residues. Library preparation for TCR beta used quantitative 5'-RACE with molecular barcodes. TCRdb reprocessed the 5' RACE reads via MiXCR and lists one record per CDR3 protein. This sample has under 250,000 distinct CDR3 sequences, with around 32% found just once. This TCR was sampled from a male donor with ankylosing spondylitis or in good health (not recorded which). V and J are TRBV12-3 or TRBV12-4 and TRBJ2-3; 7 bases fit TRBD1. Sequencing used blood, either unsorted or a sorted T cell fraction (not recorded which). CDR3 nucleotides: TGTGCCAGCAGTCGTGAAGGACAGGAAAACACAGATACGCAGTATTTT. Translating it yields CASSREGQENTDTQYF.